Only a few counts were recorded for the clone carrying this T cell receptor (beta chain). This sample is drawn from a study of human T cells and chemical hapten exposure. Across the whole study: The study enrolled mostly female patients with alopecia areata, totalis or universalis.

TCRdb used MiXCR to reprocess the RACE reads, holding one entry per CDR3 protein. In the table there are about 84,000 distinct CDR3 sequences, roughly 10% of which are singletons. Time point meaning: patch test 2, 6 weeks after DPC sensitization. Stated treatment: therapeutic diphenylcyclopropenone sensitization with weekly scalp DPC. This sequence originates from a woman aged 25 to 39 with alopecia areata. Some clones in this sample may be carry-over from other donors' samples. The specimen comprised whole blood, sampled in connection with sensitization to the hapten diphenylcyclopropenone (DPC).

In DNA, the CDR3 is TGTGCCAGCAGTAGGACTAGCGGGGGGGACTACAATGAGCAGTTCTTC. Its protein is CASSRTSGGDYNEQFF. The rearrangement links TRBV6-1 to TRBJ2-1; 15 nucleotides line up with TRBD2. CDR1 is MNHNS and CDR2 is SASEGT in the germline V gene. The CDR3 has 16 residues. The V gene end was trimmed by 5 bases and the J gene end by 3 bases; junction bases not matched to a gene: 2.